This TCR beta chain was sequenced in a study of blood T cell repertoires in COVID-19. About the research overall: T cells, B-cell-depleted T cells, or PBMCs supplied cDNA or gDNA.

Sequencing was performed with immunoSEQ multiplex PCR; in TCRdb, only in-frame clones are kept and a portion is missing. The sample yields some 530,000 clones, roughly 85% seen once. The receptor's source is a human donor in a cohort sampled during active COVID-19. Sequenced: peripheral blood.

This CDR3 is CASRSDRAWASKQPQHF. The DNA for the CDR3 is TGTGCCAGTCGATCGGACAGGGCATGGGCCTCGAAACAGCCCCAGCATTTT. The chain combines TRBV19 with TRBJ1-5; 8 positions agree with TRBD1. In germline, CDR1 is LNHDA, CDR2 SQIVND (reference sequence). The CDR3 is 17 residues long. V lost 8 bases to trimming and J lost 7 bases; unmatched junction nucleotides: 19.